The T cell receptor beta chain described here comes from a study of T cell responses to AZD1222 COVID-19 vaccine. The study, taken as a whole, reports: Spike was spanned by vaccine-associated CD4 TCRs, which were dominant at 160-218 and 743-854.

About this clone itself: Its matching antigen is unknown.

The repertoire was sequenced with immunoSEQ multiplex PCR; TCRdb's copy has only in-frame clones and lacks some. This sample has 100,000 to 150,000 clones, with about 91% found just once. Losses at the gene ends were 2 bases for V and 12 bases for J; bases not matched to a gene: 5. Per the germline V gene, CDR1 is SEHNR and CDR2 is FQNEAQ (reference sequence). This CDR3 region has 12 residues. The chain employs TRBV7-9 and TRBJ1-1; TRBD1 matches 8 bases. The sequences come from peripheral blood, collected on day 0 of AZD1222 vaccination. The clonotype comes from an adult in good health. CDR3 nucleotide sequence: TGTGCCAGCAGCTTAATACAGGGGGTACCTTTCTTT. Protein: CASSLIQGVPFF.